Following are 19 T cell receptor beta chains from one sample sequenced in a study of CD8 T cells in Susac syndrome. Random hexamers were used to reverse transcribe an amount of about 0.45 to 1 ug RNA. Using its own MiXCR run on the immunoSEQ multiplex PCR reads, TCRdb lists one record per CDR3 protein. The sample lists over 350,000 distinct CDR3 sequences; about 85% were seen once. The material sequenced was CD8+ T cells from PBMCs. These receptors came from a human donor with multiple sclerosis.

The genes are TRBV7-6 and TRBJ2-3; possibly TRBD2 for D (5 bases). V lost 5 bases, J lost 1 base, and 16 bases lay in between. The germline gives CDR1 SGHVS, CDR2 FNYEAQ. The CDR3 loop spans 16 amino acids. As DNA, the CDR3 is TGTGCCAGCAGCCACCTCGGCGGGCCCGGCACAGATACGCAGTATTTT. Translated: CASSHLGGPGTDTQYF. Variable domain in full (rest from reference TRBV7-6 and TRBJ2-3): GAGVSQSPRYKVTKRGQDVALRCDPISGHVSLYWYRQALGQGPEFLTYFNYEAQQDKSGLPNDRFSAERPEGSISTLTIQRTEQRDSAMYRCASSHLGGPGTDTQYFGPGTRLTVL.

The CDR3 loop reads CASSLGQQNGYTF. CDR3 DNA: TGTGCCAGCAGCTTGGGACAGCAAAATGGCTACACCTTC. V is TRBV11-2 and J is TRBJ1-2; 7 bases match TRBD1. The V gene's germline CDR1 is SGHAT and CDR2 FQNNGV. The V gene end was trimmed by 3 bases and the J gene end by 6 bases; junction bases not matched to a gene: 4. There are 13 residues in the CDR3.

V and J are TRBV2 and TRBJ2-2; unclear D gene. Trimming left V 0 bases short and J 7 bases short, with 12 bases between. The CDR3 loop spans 15 amino acids. Germline CDR1 SNHLY, CDR2 FYNNEI. CDR3 loop: CASSEAWGTDGELFF. CDR3 nucleotide sequence: TGTGCCAGCAGTGAAGCGTGGGGAACGGACGGGGAGCTGTTTTTT.

The count of this clonotype is one. The V and J genes are TRBV9 and TRBJ1-2; 7 bases are a match to TRBD1. V dropped 0 bases and J dropped 4; count of bases not matched to a gene: 3. The CDR3 length is 14 residues. CDR1 is SGDLS and CDR2 is YYNGEE in the germline V gene. CDR3 DNA sequence: TGTGCCAGCAGCGTAGACAAGGGGGCCTATGGCTACACCTTC. It is translated as CASSVDKGAYGYTF.

The CDR3 DNA reads TGTGCCAGCAGCGTAGAAGGGACAGGCACAGATACGCAGTATTTT. This gives the protein CASSVEGTGTDTQYF. The rearrangement uses TRBV9 and TRBJ2-3; TRBD1 matches at 7 bases. V was clipped by 0 bases and J by 1 base; unmatched bases: 2. Germline V gene sequence: CDR1 SGDLS, CDR2 YYNGEE. This CDR3 is 15 amino acids long.

The chain has TRBV4-1 and TRBJ1-1, with D unclear. Germline CDR1 reads MGHRA; CDR2 reads YSYEKL. This CDR3 has 15 amino acids. V was trimmed by 3 bases and J by 5 bases, leaving 16 bases between them. In DNA form, the CDR3 reads TGCGCCAGCAGCCAGATCGCCGGGGTAGAGACTGAAGCTTTCTTT. It specifies CASSQIAGVETEAFF.

The genes are TRBV7-9 and TRBJ2-1, with unresolved D. There are 13 residues in the CDR3. The germline V gene encodes CDR1 SEHNR and CDR2 FQNEAQ (reference sequence). V was clipped by 5 bases and J by 5 bases, with 10 bases between them. CDR3 nucleotides: TGTGCCAGCAGCCCCCCGGAGAACAATGAGCAGTTCTTC. Its protein product is CASSPPENNEQFF. Filled out from reference TRBV7-9 and TRBJ2-1, the complete variable domain reads DTGVSQNPRHKITKRGQNVTFRCDPISEHNRLYWYRQTLGQGPEFLTYFQNEAQLEKSRLLSDRFSAERPKGSFSTLEIQRTEQGDSAMYLCASSPPENNEQFFGPGTRLTVL.

The chain couples TRBV11-2 to TRBJ2-7; D perhaps matches TRBD1 (8 bases). Germline assignment: CDR1 SGHAT and CDR2 FQNNGV. V was shortened by 1 base and J by 9 bases, with 16 bases between the two germline ends. CDR3 length: 14 amino acids. DNA for the CDR3: TGTGCCAGCAGCTTAGGACAGGGGACTAACGGGCAGTACTTC. Translation gives CASSLGQGTNGQYF.

This clonotype has a handful of counts. This rearrangement joins TRBV7-8 to TRBJ2-5; D unclear. CDR3 size: 12 residues. V lost 1 base to trimming and J lost 7 bases, with 7 bases between them. Germline assignment: CDR1 SGHVS and CDR2 FQNEAQ. Here the CDR3 reads CASSLEDRTQYF. CDR3 bases: TGTGCCAGCAGCTTAGAAGATAGGACCCAGTACTTC.

The rearrangement uses TRBV12-3 or TRBV12-4 and TRBJ1-2; no firm D call. The V end was cut by 3 bases, the J end by 8 bases, with 13 bases between. The CDR3 has 13 amino acids. The CDR3 region is CASSLWQVGGYTF. DNA of the CDR3: TGTGCCAGCAGTTTGTGGCAAGTCGGAGGCTACACCTTC.

This chain links TRBV30 with TRBJ2-7; D gene unclear. With 2 bases removed from V and 1 base from J, the gap between germline ends came to 9 bases. The germline gives CDR1 GTSNPN, CDR2 SVGIG (reference sequence). The CDR3 has 13 amino acids. The DNA of the CDR3 is TGTGCCTGGAGTACAACAGCTTCCTACGAGCAGTACTTC. Amino acids: CAWSTTASYEQYF.

The chain's CDR3 is CSASRRPLYNEQFF. CDR3 bases: TGCAGTGCTAGTCGGCGACCACTTTACAATGAGCAGTTCTTC. V and J are TRBV20-1 and TRBJ2-1, with unresolved D. The CDR3 has 14 residues. V was clipped by 3 bases and J by 4 bases, with 13 bases between them. From germline, CDR1 is DFQATT and CDR2 SNEGSKA (reference sequence).

This clonotype was seen once. The chain uses TRBV27 and TRBJ2-1; TRBD2 matches 9 bases. The CDR3 is made up of 16 amino acids. Trimming at V came to 5 bases and at J to 6 bases, leaving 11 bases not matched to a gene. Germline lookup yields CDR1 MNHEY and CDR2 SMNVEV (reference sequence). The CDR3 here is CASSPDGTSNLNEQFF. The CDR3 DNA reads as TGTGCCAGCAGTCCAGACGGGACTAGCAATCTCAATGAGCAGTTCTTC.

V usage is TRBV20-1 and J usage is TRBJ2-1; D not certain. This CDR3 spans 15 amino acids. CDR1 and CDR2 (germline): DFQATT, SNEGSKA (reference sequence). Trimming shortened V by 4 bases and J by 0 bases, and 13 bases separated the two germline ends. CDR3: CSATRPFSSYNEQFF. CDR3 DNA: TGCAGTGCTACCCGACCATTCAGCTCCTACAATGAGCAGTTCTTC.

This clonotype came up once. The chain uses TRBV27 and TRBJ2-7; 10 bases line up with TRBD2. The CDR3 runs 15 residues. V gave up 2 bases and J gave up 6 bases; unmatched junction bases: 7. Per the germline V gene, CDR1 is MNHEY and CDR2 is SMNVEV (reference sequence). CDR3 sequence reads: CASSLAASGGSEQYF. Here the CDR3 DNA reads TGTGCCAGCAGTTTAGCGGCTAGCGGGGGCTCCGAGCAGTACTTC.

The J gene is TRBJ1-2, the V gene TRBV24-1; 7 bases map to TRBD1. Germline trimming cut 3 bases from V and 4 bases from J; bases unmatched to any gene: 7. The germline gives CDR1 KGHDR, CDR2 SFDVKD. The CDR3 is 15 amino acids. The CDR3 region is CATSDTGEFPYGYTF. CDR3 nucleotides: TGTGCCACCAGTGATACAGGGGAGTTCCCCTATGGCTACACCTTC.

V and J are TRBV4-1 and TRBJ1-1, with TRBD1 matching over 7 bases. Trimming cost V 3 bases and J 5 bases; bases outside gene matches: 9. CDR1 is MGHRA and CDR2 is YSYEKL in the germline V gene. CDR3 length: 15 residues. This chain's CDR3 is CASSHPRQGQTEAFF. Written as DNA, the CDR3 is TGCGCCAGCAGCCACCCTCGACAGGGTCAAACTGAAGCTTTCTTT.

The gene calls are TRBV12-3 or TRBV12-4 and TRBJ2-2; tentatively, D is TRBD2 (6 bases). This CDR3 has 20 amino acids. V was trimmed by 6 bases and J by 1 base, leaving 27 bases between them. The DNA for the CDR3 is TGTGCCAGCAGGACATATCGGGACTGGGAAATTTCCCGGAACACCGGGGAGCTGTTTTTT. This translates into CASRTYRDWEISRNTGELFF.

The chain has TRBV4-1 and TRBJ1-4; D gene uncertain. CDR1 is MGHRA, CDR2 YSYEKL, per germline. There are 16 residues in the CDR3. Trimming shortened V by 1 base and J by 4 bases, and 13 bases separated the two germline ends. CDR3 loop: CASSQAPPLVNEKLFF. The CDR3 DNA follows: TGCGCCAGCAGCCAAGCTCCCCCCCTTGTTAATGAAAAACTGTTTTTT.